This T cell receptor (beta chain) was observed in a study of regulatory T cells in long-lasting Graves disease (dated by TCRdb to the early 2020s). Study-wide context: Antithyroid drugs had been taken for less than 3 months by newly diagnosed Graves' disease patients. The study was registered as a clinical trial and conducted in China. Patients with persistent Graves' disease were compared with patients with newly diagnosed Graves' disease using TCR sequencing and RNA sequencing of peripheral blood. A total of around 33 samples underwent TCR sequencing, from roughly 13 patients with persistent Graves' disease and 20 patients with newly diagnosed Graves' disease.

According to the germline V gene, CDR1 reads SQVTM and CDR2 reads ANQGSEA. The CDR3 runs 16 residues from the cysteine to the phenylalanine. Here the CDR3 DNA is all that survives: 48 bases in frame from base 1. According to the study, the label for this sample's time point signals: newly diagnosed GD, antithyroid drugs for less than 3 months. For both TCR sequencing and RNA sequencing, RNA was extracted from PBMCs in TRIzol. The diagnosis of Graves' disease followed American Thyroid Association guidelines. Recruitment of patients was carried out at an endocrinology department in Xi'an, China. Each patient gave approximately 10 milliliters of peripheral blood, collected in an EDTA anticoagulant tube. Ficoll Paque Plus density gradient separation was used to isolate PBMCs, and no further T cell sorting was performed. An Agilent 2100 Bioanalyzer and agarose gel were used to check RNA quality, and a NanoDrop 2000 was used to measure RNA concentration.

Libraries came from multiplex PCR. The listed sequencing device is Illumina HiSeq 4000. To build TCR beta libraries, CDR3 regions were amplified by Arm-PCR using iRepertoire HTBI primers. Before sequencing, the PCR products went through gel purification. Regarding the original processing steps: Gene usage analysis of CDR3 amino acid clonotypes used the approximately 62 TRBV and 14 to 15 TRBJ segments found across samples. COPE and FqMerger were used to merge filtered high-quality paired reads into contigs. Contigs were aligned with BLAST to IMGT TRBV, TRBD and TRBJ reference genes, and CDR3 was defined per IMGT. Clonotypes above 0.1% frequency were classified as highly expanded clones. Shannon entropy served as the measure of repertoire diversity, while the Gini coefficient captured V-J evenness. A clonotype found in more than one individual was treated as public. The public reads were reprocessed in TCRdb via fastp at Q25 and MiXCR, keeping in-frame beta chains. Rows merge per CDR3 protein into single entries with the most common DNA and genes. It is TCRdb's table, rather than the study itself, that gives the V and J calls and clone size. The sample table records 200,000 to 250,000 distinct CDR3 sequences; around 17% of these occur just once. The top ten clonotypes cover roughly a fifth of the sample.

General study outcomes and caveats: Only the TCR beta chain was sequenced and analyzed. Peripheral blood alone was examined, since thyroid tissue, which constituted the primary lesion, could not be accessed. Compared with newly diagnosed patients, persistent Graves' disease patients had lower TCR Shannon entropy and fewer highly expanded clones, which suggests clonal expansion. The authors noted that the small sample size was a limitation that may lower accuracy. A larger number of public clonotypes was shared among persistent patients (fewer than 3,000) than among newly diagnosed patients (around 970). TRBV28, TRBJ1-2 and TRBJ2-5 were preferentially used in persistent disease, while TRBV20-1 and TRBJ2-1 were favored in newly diagnosed disease.

This clonotype has just a few counts. Its antigen target is currently unknown. A much bigger clone sits one base away, suggesting this may be a read error. The TCR originated in a female donor with Graves disease. The source material was peripheral blood mononuclear cells (PBMCs), sampled at new diagnosis, from a patient treated with antithyroid drugs. Recombination connected TRBV29-1 to TRBJ2-1, with 10 junctional bases fitting TRBD2. Read as DNA, the sequence is TGCAGCTTGACCCCTAGCGGGAGTGAGGTCTACAATGTGCAGTTCTTC. Its translation is CSLTPSGSEVYNVQFF.